One and the same sample provided the 19 T cell receptor beta chains below, sequenced in a study of control samples from healthy donors and cancer patients. Only in-frame clones appear in the TCRdb table, and some are missing; sequencing was by immunoSEQ multiplex PCR. The profile shows about 57,000 clones, 91% of them singletons. The sequencing input was PBMCs. These receptors were obtained from a man aged 30 to 39 with colorectal cancer.

This clone has just one count. The rearrangement uses TRBV2 and TRBJ1-1; D may be TRBD1 (6 bases). CDR3 length equals 13 residues. Germline CDR1 reads SNHLY; CDR2 reads FYNNEI. The V end lost 5 bases, the J end lost 8 bases, and 15 bases lay between the germline ends. The CDR3 spells CASSFDGGQEAFF. For the CDR3, the DNA is TGTGCCAGCAGTTTCGATGGGGGGCAAGAAGCTTTCTTT.

This clone was recorded once. The CDR3 protein is CASSFTRENNYGYTF. CDR3 nucleotides: TGTGCCAGCTCTTTTACTAGGGAAAATAACTATGGCTACACCTTC. This chain joins TRBV18 and TRBJ1-2; D is undetermined. In germline, CDR1 is KGHSH, CDR2 LQKENI. Trimming pared 6 bases from V and 1 base from J, leaving 15 bases between. CDR3 size: 15 residues.

This clone has only one observation. The V gene is TRBV7-8, the J gene TRBJ1-5; D perhaps matches TRBD1 (5 bases). The CDR3 spans 17 residues. Germline-derived CDR1 and CDR2 are SGHVS and FQNEAQ. V lost 1 base, J lost 4 bases, and 17 bases lay in between. CDR3 coding DNA: TGTGCCAGCAGCTTAGTCGGCTGGGGGTCTTCGAATCAGCCCCAGCATTTT. It is translated as CASSLVGWGSSNQPQHF.

The chain has TRBV5-1 and TRBJ2-5; TRBD2 is a possible D gene (6 bases). The V end lost 4 bases, the J end lost 1 base, and 14 bases lay between the germline ends. This CDR3 comprises 15 residues. Per the germline V gene, CDR1 is SGHRS and CDR2 is YFSETQ. CDR3 sequence reads: CASSPAEGVQETQYF. The CDR3 DNA reads as TGCGCCAGCAGCCCCGCGGAGGGTGTCCAAGAGACCCAGTACTTC.

This clone is a singleton in its sample. The chain uses TRBV11-3 and TRBJ2-1, with D tentatively TRBD2 (7 bases). The CDR3 length is 18 residues. Trimming shortened V by 5 bases and J by 0 bases, and 20 bases separated the two germline ends. Looked up from germline, CDR1 is SGHNT and CDR2 is YENEEA. CDR3 sequence reads: CASSTSGGGLSSYNEQFF. CDR3 sequence (DNA): TGTGCCAGCAGCACTTCTGGGGGGGGGCTTAGCTCCTACAATGAGCAGTTCTTC. Together with reference TRBV11-3 and TRBJ2-1, the CDR3 gives the full variable domain: EAGVVQSPRYKIIEKKQPVAFWCNPISGHNTLYWYLQNLGQGPELLIRYENEEAVDDSQLPKDRFSAERLKGVDSTLKIQPAELGDSAVYLCASSTSGGGLSSYNEQFFGPGTRLTVL.

The gene calls are TRBV7-8 and TRBJ1-4; D remains ambiguous. The CDR3 has 14 residues. Trimming cost V 2 bases and J 4 bases, with 8 bases left between them. Germline CDR1 reads SGHVS; CDR2 reads FQNEAQ. CDR3 protein: CASSLNTDNEKLFF. The DNA of the CDR3 is TGTGCCAGCAGCTTAAACACGGATAATGAAAAACTGTTTTTT.

This chain connects TRBV5-6 to TRBJ1-2; perhaps TRBD1 as D (6 bases). Deletions cut 4 bases from V and 5 bases from J, with 18 bases between. The CDR3 runs to 15 residues. Germline lookup yields CDR1 SGHDT and CDR2 YYEEEE. The CDR3 coding sequence is TGTGCCAGCAGCCATGCCGGGGGGCACCCTTATGGCTACACCTTC. Its protein product is CASSHAGGHPYGYTF.

The chain recombines TRBV7-9 with TRBJ2-7, with D possibly TRBD1 on 6 matching bases. The germline V gene encodes CDR1 SEHNR and CDR2 FQNEAQ (reference sequence). V lost 4 bases and J lost 1, with 11 bases in between. This CDR3 contains 14 residues. The CDR3 reads CASSSEQGSYEQYF. The CDR3 DNA is TGTGCCAGCAGCTCCGAACAGGGATCCTACGAGCAGTACTTC.

This chain connects TRBV20-1 to TRBJ2-1; no clear D. Trimming cost V 0 bases and J 10 bases, with 7 bases left between them. The CDR3 consists of 11 residues. Germline V gene data show CDR1 as DFQATT and CDR2 as SNEGSKA (reference sequence). Here the CDR3 DNA reads TGCAGTGCTAGAGATCATACCGAGCAGTTCTTC. Encoded protein: CSARDHTEQFF.

J is TRBJ2-1 and V is TRBV15, with TRBD1 matching 10 bases. Germline CDR1 reads LNHNV; CDR2 reads YYDKDF (reference sequence). The length of the CDR3 is 15 residues. V lost 5 bases to trimming and J lost 5 bases; unmatched junction nucleotides: 6. CDR3 bases: TGTGCCACCAGCTACGACAGGGGGCCGCACAATGAGCAGTTCTTC. Protein: CATSYDRGPHNEQFF.

The V gene is TRBV5-4, the J gene TRBJ2-2; 7 bases are a match to TRBD1. V was pared by 4 bases and J by 0 bases, with 9 bases of the junction left unmatched. The CDR3 totals 17 residues. Germline V CDR1 and CDR2: SGHNT, YYREEE (reference sequence). CDR3 bases: TGTGCCAGCAGCAACCTCAACAGGGGTCCGAACACCGGGGAGCTGTTTTTT. This sequence encodes CASSNLNRGPNTGELFF. Complete variable domain (other parts from reference TRBV5-4 and TRBJ2-2): ETGVTQSPTHLIKTRGQQVTLRCSSQSGHNTVSWYQQALGQGPQFIFQYYREEENGRGNFPPRFSGLQFPNYSSELNVNALELDDSALYLCASSNLNRGPNTGELFFGEGSRLTVL.

This sequence joins TRBV4-1 and TRBJ1-5; 8 positions agree with TRBD1. CDR1 and CDR2 from the germline V gene are MGHRA and YSYEKL. V lost 10 bases and J lost 0; bases outside the gene matches: 11. The CDR3 is 16 residues long. DNA of the CDR3: TGCGCCACCCAAGTATTGGACAGGGATAGCAATCAGCCCCAGCATTTT. Protein product: CATQVLDRDSNQPQHF.

The chain carries TRBV20-1 and TRBJ2-2, with a possible D match to TRBD2 (5 bases). Between the trimmed V and J ends, which lost 3 bases and 2 bases, there was a span of 7 bases. The CDR3 has 13 amino acids. Germline V gene lookup returns CDR1 DFQATT and CDR2 SNEGSKA (reference sequence). The CDR3 bases are TGCAGTGCTAGTGGGAGAAACACCGGGGAGCTGTTTTTT. Protein: CSASGRNTGELFF.

The chain has TRBV9 and TRBJ2-2, with 14 bases matching TRBD2. Trimming at V came to 4 bases and at J to 1 base, leaving 6 bases not matched to a gene. Germline V CDR1 and CDR2: SGDLS, YYNGEE. The CDR3 has 18 residues. The CDR3 sequence: CASSLRTSGGLNTGELFF. DNA for the CDR3: TGTGCCAGCAGCCTACGGACTAGCGGGGGGCTGAACACCGGGGAGCTGTTTTTT. Complete variable domain (other parts from reference TRBV9 and TRBJ2-2): DSGVTQTPKHLITATGQRVTLRCSPRSGDLSVYWYQQSLDQGLQFLIQYYNGEERAKGNILERFSAQQFPDLHSELNLSSLELGDSALYFCASSLRTSGGLNTGELFFGEGSRLTVL.

This sequence joins TRBV7-2 and TRBJ2-1; 7 nucleotides align to TRBD2. Germline V lookup: CDR1 SGHTA, CDR2 FQGNSA. This CDR3 has 14 residues. V trimming: 5 bases; J trimming: 5 bases; junction bases outside the gene matches: 6. The CDR3 loop reads CASSVPGLNNEQFF. The CDR3 DNA is TGTGCCAGCAGCGTACCGGGACTAAACAATGAGCAGTTCTTC.

This rearrangement joins TRBV7-9 to TRBJ2-3; 8 positions agree with TRBD1. The CDR3 contains 15 residues. The ends lost 7 bases at V and 2 bases at J; junction bases unmatched: 8. Germline values: CDR1 SEHNR, CDR2 FQNEAQ (reference sequence). The DNA for the CDR3 is TGTGCCAGCACAGGGGGCGGGTCGTACACAGATACGCAGTATTTT. This translates into CASTGGGSYTDTQYF.

In DNA, the CDR3 is TGTGCCAGCAGACCGACACCGAGCTCTGGAAACACCATATATTTT. Translated, it gives CASRPTPSSGNTIYF. The chain recombines TRBV5-6 with TRBJ1-3; D gene unclear. The germline CDR1 and CDR2 sequences are SGHDT and YYEEEE. The length of the CDR3 is 15 residues. The germline V and J ends were trimmed by 5 bases and 0 bases, with 12 bases remaining between them.

The chain combines TRBV19 with TRBJ2-1; D possibly corresponds to TRBD2 (5 bases). The V end was cut by 8 bases, the J end by 6 bases, with 14 bases between. Per the germline V gene, CDR1 is LNHDA and CDR2 is SQIVND (reference sequence). The CDR3 sequence is 13 residues long. The chain's CDR3 is CASHLAPGNEQFF. In DNA form, the CDR3 reads TGTGCCAGTCACCTAGCTCCCGGCAATGAGCAGTTCTTC.

The chain is built from TRBV7-9 and TRBJ1-4; 8 nucleotides match TRBD1. Germline CDR1 is SEHNR and CDR2 is FQNEAQ (reference sequence). This CDR3 has 14 residues. V dropped 5 bases and J dropped 7; count of bases not matched to a gene: 6. The CDR3 loop is CASSPGGLGEKLFF. The CDR3 region has the DNA TGTGCCAGCAGCCCAGGGGGCCTGGGTGAAAAACTGTTTTTT.